This passage covers 28 T cell receptor beta chains from one sample sequenced in a study of CD8 T cells in ankylosing spondylitis. TCRdb re-called the 5' RACE reads through MiXCR, storing one row per CDR3 protein. The repertoire holds approximately 340,000 distinct CDR3 sequences, with around 15% as singletons. Sample: blood, either unsorted or a sorted T cell fraction (not recorded which). The receptor source for this set is a male donor with ankylosing spondylitis or in good health (not recorded which).

The chain links TRBV5-6 to TRBJ2-5, with 12 bases identical to TRBD2. Germline-derived CDR1 and CDR2 are SGHDT and YYEEEE. This CDR3 is 16 amino acids long. The ends lost 2 bases at V and 0 bases at J; junction bases unmatched: 2. CDR3 in amino acids: CASSFGTSGYQETQYF. CDR3 DNA: TGTGCCAGCAGCTTTGGGACTAGCGGGTACCAAGAGACCCAGTACTTC.

This clonotype was found a few times. This rearrangement joins TRBV27 to TRBJ2-5; TRBD2 is a possible D gene (5 bases). CDR3 length: 14 residues. Per germline, CDR1 MNHEY and CDR2 SMNVEV (reference sequence). Trimming shortened V by 3 bases and J by 4 bases, and 12 bases separated the two germline ends. The CDR3 region is CASSFKAGVETQYF. In DNA, the CDR3 is TGTGCCAGCAGTTTTAAGGCCGGGGTAGAGACCCAGTACTTC.

The sample holds a few counts of this clonotype. The rearrangement links TRBV18 to TRBJ2-3; no definite D call. The V gene lost 0 bases and the J gene lost 4 bases, with 5 bases spanning the gap. There are 13 residues in the CDR3. Germline-derived CDR1 and CDR2 are KGHSH and LQKENI. The CDR3 here is CASSPPPADTQYF. For the CDR3, the DNA is TGTGCCAGCTCACCACCCCCAGCAGATACGCAGTATTTT.

The table lists this clonotype with a few counts. This chain joins TRBV5-5 and TRBJ2-7, with 10 bases lining up with TRBD2. Trimming cost V 1 base and J 0 bases; bases outside gene matches: 7. The CDR3 extends over 17 amino acids. The germline V gene encodes CDR1 SGHKS and CDR2 YYEKEE (reference sequence). The CDR3 reads CASSLWTSGFSSYEQYF. The CDR3 DNA follows: TGTGCCAGCAGCTTGTGGACTAGCGGCTTCAGCTCCTACGAGCAGTACTTC.

This rearrangement joins TRBV21-1 to TRBJ2-7. TRBV21-1 is a pseudogene. The length of the CDR3 is 10 residues. In nucleotides, the CDR3 is TGTGCCAGCACCCATAGGGAGCAGTACTTC. This codes for CASTHREQYF.

In this sample, this clonotype turned up a few times. The chain employs TRBV10-3 and TRBJ1-1, with D perhaps TRBD1 (6 bases). Germline lookup yields CDR1 ENHRY and CDR2 SYGVKD. The CDR3 totals 14 residues. Trimming shortened V by 6 bases and J by 4 bases, and 15 bases separated the two germline ends. The CDR3 region is CAIRERGDRTEAFF. The CDR3 nucleotides are TGTGCCATCAGAGAAAGGGGGGATCGCACTGAAGCTTTCTTT.

The CDR3 region has the DNA TGTGCCAGCAGTAGAGGACTAGCGCACACAGATACGCAGTATTTT. It is translated as CASSRGLAHTDTQYF. The chain is built from TRBV12-3 or TRBV12-4 and TRBJ2-3, with 9 positions matching TRBD2. This CDR3 has 15 amino acids. After removal of 5 bases from V and 2 bases from J, the junction contained 5 bases not matched to a gene.

This chain joins TRBV20-1 and TRBJ2-4, with 7 bases that match TRBD1. Germline V gene data show CDR1 as DFQATT and CDR2 as SNEGSKA (reference sequence). This CDR3 spans 14 amino acids. J was trimmed by 7 bases and V by 3 bases; bases with no gene match: 9. The CDR3 region is CSASKDRLGNIQYF. DNA for the CDR3: TGCAGTGCTAGCAAGGACAGGTTAGGGAACATTCAGTACTTC.

This clonotype has just a few counts. The chain uses TRBV3-1 and TRBJ2-1, with D perhaps TRBD1 (6 bases). There are 14 residues in the CDR3. Germline V gives CDR1 LGHDT, CDR2 YNNKEL (reference sequence). The germline V and J ends were trimmed by 1 base and 4 bases, with 8 bases remaining between them. The CDR3 spells CASSQAGQYNEQFF. CDR3 DNA sequence: TGTGCCAGCAGCCAAGCCGGACAGTACAATGAGCAGTTCTTC.

This clonotype turned up a few times. This sequence joins TRBV7-8 and TRBJ1-1; D not certain. The CDR3 is 14 amino acids. The V end lost 5 bases, the J end lost 1 base, and 11 bases lay between the germline ends. Germline V gene sequence: CDR1 SGHVS, CDR2 FQNEAQ. The CDR3 spells CASSPLVSNTEAFF. In DNA, the CDR3 is TGTGCCAGCAGCCCTCTCGTGTCGAACACTGAAGCTTTCTTT.

The gene calls are TRBV12-3 or TRBV12-4 and TRBJ2-7; D may be TRBD1 (6 bases). This CDR3 comprises 14 residues. Trimming took 6 bases from V and 3 from J, leaving 15 bases between them. Here the CDR3 reads CASRPETGIYEQYF. CDR3 DNA sequence: TGTGCCAGCAGACCTGAAACAGGGATCTACGAGCAGTACTTC.

This clonotype was recorded a few times. The CDR3 region is CASSQDIAEKGQETQYF. The DNA of the CDR3 is TGTGCCAGCAGCCAAGATATCGCCGAGAAGGGTCAAGAGACCCAGTACTTC. This chain uses TRBV4-2 with TRBJ2-5; D remains unclear. This CDR3 is built from 17 residues. The V and J ends lost 0 bases and 2 bases respectively, with 16 bases between them. CDR1 is LGHNA, CDR2 YNFKEQ, per germline.

This clonotype came up a few times. As DNA, the CDR3 is TGTGCCAGCAGTGCCCAGGGGGCGAACACCGGGGAGCTGTTTTTT. Translation gives CASSAQGANTGELFF. V gene TRBV6-1 combines with J gene TRBJ2-2; 7 bases match TRBD1. The CDR3 loop spans 15 amino acids. Germline-derived CDR1 and CDR2 are MNHNS and SASEGT. V lost 4 bases, J lost 0 bases, and 2 bases stayed unmatched.

The chain carries TRBV10-3 and TRBJ2-3, with D unclear. This CDR3 has 15 amino acids. V was cut by 3 bases and J by 0 bases, with 10 bases left in between. Germline V CDR1 and CDR2: ENHRY, SYGVKD. The CDR3 spells CAISDFEDSTDTQYF. The CDR3 coding sequence is TGTGCCATCAGTGACTTCGAGGACAGCACAGATACGCAGTATTTT.

This clonotype appeared a few times. The chain carries TRBV12-3 or TRBV12-4 and TRBJ2-7; 8 nucleotides line up with TRBD1. J was trimmed by 6 bases and V by 6 bases; bases with no gene match: 4. This CDR3 is built from 12 residues. The CDR3 bases are TGTGCCAGCAGGGTCACAGGGGGCGAGCAGTACTTC. This sequence encodes CASRVTGGEQYF.

The V gene is TRBV5-1, the J gene TRBJ2-3; TRBD1 is a possible D gene (6 bases). The V end lost 5 bases, the J end lost 2 bases, and 12 bases lay between the germline ends. This CDR3 has 14 residues. Germline V gives CDR1 SGHRS, CDR2 YFSETQ. This chain's CDR3 is CASRNRQVTDTQYF. In DNA form, the CDR3 reads TGCGCCAGCAGGAATCGACAGGTCACAGATACGCAGTATTTT.

This clonotype was seen many times. The rearrangement links TRBV12-3 or TRBV12-4 to TRBJ1-2; maybe TRBD1 (6 bases). The CDR3 length is 14 residues. The V and J ends lost 7 bases and 4 bases respectively, with 16 bases between them. The chain's CDR3 is CASTPGRGAYGYTF. CDR3 in DNA: TGTGCCAGCACCCCGGGCAGGGGAGCCTATGGCTACACCTTC.

This clonotype was counted a few times. The chain is built from TRBV2 and TRBJ2-1; D remains unclear. CDR1 is SNHLY and CDR2 is FYNNEI in the germline V gene. Deletions cut 8 bases from V and 1 base from J, with 15 bases between. This CDR3 has 15 residues. Here the CDR3 reads CASGTSRFSYNEQFF. CDR3 sequence (DNA): TGTGCCAGCGGTACATCCCGGTTTTCCTACAATGAGCAGTTCTTC.

Many counts were recorded for this clonotype. The V gene is TRBV11-1, the J gene TRBJ1-4; 8 bases agree with TRBD1. CDR3 length: 18 amino acids. In germline, CDR1 is SGHAT, CDR2 FQDESV (reference sequence). With V trimmed by 2 bases and J by 0 bases, 8 bases remained unmatched. The CDR3 nucleotides read TGTGCCAGCAGCTTATCCGGGACAGGCCTCTCAACTAATGAAAAACTGTTTTTT. The encoded protein is CASSLSGTGLSTNEKLFF.

This chain connects TRBV5-1 to TRBJ2-6, with a possible D match to TRBD1 (6 bases). The CDR3 is 16 residues long. Germline V gives CDR1 SGHRS, CDR2 YFSETQ. Trimming shortened V by 4 bases and J by 0 bases, and 11 bases separated the two germline ends. The CDR3 loop reads CASSVLQGSGANVLTF. The CDR3 bases are TGCGCCAGCAGCGTTCTACAGGGCTCTGGGGCCAACGTCCTGACTTTC.

This clonotype was found many times. The rearrangement joins TRBV5-1 to TRBJ1-1, with D maybe TRBD1 (5 bases). The germline V gene has CDR1 SGHRS and CDR2 YFSETQ. Trimming left V 4 bases short and J 1 base short, with 17 bases between. There are 16 residues in the CDR3. The CDR3 DNA reads as TGCGCCAGCAGCCAGAGACCGGGGACGGGGAACACTGAAGCTTTCTTT. Residues: CASSQRPGTGNTEAFF.

This clonotype was found a few times. This chain uses TRBV20-1 with TRBJ2-5; no clear D. The germline V gene encodes CDR1 DFQATT and CDR2 SNEGSKA (reference sequence). V was shortened by 3 bases and J by 4 bases, with 9 bases between the two germline ends. This CDR3 has 12 residues. This CDR3 reads CSASLGPETQYF. DNA of the CDR3: TGCAGTGCTAGTTTAGGGCCAGAGACCCAGTACTTC.

This sequence joins TRBV7-9 and TRBJ1-1, with 7 bases aligning to TRBD1. CDR3 length equals 14 residues. Germline CDR1 reads SEHNR; CDR2 reads FQNEAQ (reference sequence). V shed 5 bases, J shed 5 bases, and the junction held 8 bases outside the gene matches. The CDR3 loop is CASSAEARGTEAFF. DNA of the CDR3: TGTGCCAGCAGCGCCGAGGCCAGGGGGACTGAAGCTTTCTTT.

This chain connects TRBV5-1 to TRBJ2-2; the D gene is possibly TRBD1 (5 bases). The ends were cut back, 0 bases at V and 4 bases at J, with 10 bases in the middle. The CDR3 runs to 15 residues. CDR1 and CDR2 (germline): SGHRS, YFSETQ. This CDR3 is CASSLAQQGTGELFF. Here the CDR3 DNA reads TGCGCCAGCAGCTTGGCCCAGCAGGGCACCGGGGAGCTGTTTTTT. The full variable domain, rest sourced from reference TRBV5-1 and TRBJ2-2, is KAGVTQTPRYLIKTRGQQVTLSCSPISGHRSVSWYQQTPGQGLQFLFEYFSETQRNKGNFPGRFSGRQFSNSRSEMNVSTLELGDSALYLCASSLAQQGTGELFFGEGSRLTVL.

This clonotype came up a few times. Here the CDR3 reads CSASYKGRRNTIYF. The CDR3 bases are TGCAGTGCTAGTTATAAGGGGAGGAGAAACACCATATATTTT. The chain employs TRBV20-1 and TRBJ1-3; D is possibly TRBD1 (5 bases). The germline V gene encodes CDR1 DFQATT and CDR2 SNEGSKA (reference sequence). The CDR3 runs 14 residues. Trimming removed 3 bases at V and 5 bases at J, with 14 bases between.

V and J are TRBV5-1 and TRBJ2-5; D call uncertain. CDR1 is SGHRS, CDR2 YFSETQ, per germline. The CDR3 is 14 residues long. Between the trimmed V and J ends, which lost 0 bases and 3 bases, there was a span of 9 bases. The chain's CDR3 is CASSLDFREETQYF. The CDR3 region has the DNA TGCGCCAGCAGCTTGGATTTTAGGGAAGAGACCCAGTACTTC. The full variable domain, rest sourced from reference TRBV5-1 and TRBJ2-5, is KAGVTQTPRYLIKTRGQQVTLSCSPISGHRSVSWYQQTPGQGLQFLFEYFSETQRNKGNFPGRFSGRQFSNSRSEMNVSTLELGDSALYLCASSLDFREETQYFGPGTRLLVL.

This clonotype was detected only a few times. V gene TRBV7-2 combines with J gene TRBJ2-3; 9 bases line up with TRBD1. The CDR3 has 16 amino acids. The ends lost 5 bases at V and 2 bases at J; junction bases unmatched: 8. CDR1 is SGHTA, CDR2 FQGNSA, per germline. CDR3 in DNA: TGTGCCAGCAGCCATAGACAGGGGGTGTCCACAGATACGCAGTATTTT. This gives the protein CASSHRQGVSTDTQYF.

A few counts support this clonotype. The chain joins TRBV20-1 to TRBJ2-7; D may match TRBD1 or TRBD2 (5 bases each). Germline lookup yields CDR1 DFQATT and CDR2 SNEGSKA (reference sequence). The V end was cut by 4 bases, the J end by 3 bases, with 19 bases between. The CDR3 has 15 amino acids. For the CDR3, the DNA is TGCAGTGCTACCCGGGACGCTAGTTTGTTCTACGAGCAGTACTTC. This sequence encodes CSATRDASLFYEQYF.